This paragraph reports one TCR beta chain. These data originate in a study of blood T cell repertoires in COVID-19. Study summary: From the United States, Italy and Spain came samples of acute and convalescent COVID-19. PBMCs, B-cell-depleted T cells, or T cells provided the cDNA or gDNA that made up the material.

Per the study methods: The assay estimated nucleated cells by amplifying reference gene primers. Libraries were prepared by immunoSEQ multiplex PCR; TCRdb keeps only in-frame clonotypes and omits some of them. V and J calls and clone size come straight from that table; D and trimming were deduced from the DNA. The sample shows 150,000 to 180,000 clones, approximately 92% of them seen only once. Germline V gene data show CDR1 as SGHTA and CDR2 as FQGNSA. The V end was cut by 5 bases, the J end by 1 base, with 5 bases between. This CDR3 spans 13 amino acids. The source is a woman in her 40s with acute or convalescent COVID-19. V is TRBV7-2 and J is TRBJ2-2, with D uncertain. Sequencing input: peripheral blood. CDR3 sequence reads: CASSPWNTGELFF. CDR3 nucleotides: TGTGCCAGCAGCCCGTGGAACACCGGGGAGCTGTTTTTT.